This TCR beta chain was profiled in a study of blood T cell repertoires in COVID-19. Overall study: The United States, Italy and Spain supplied acute and convalescent COVID-19 samples. The cDNA or gDNA used as material had been derived from T cells, B-cell-depleted T cells, or PBMCs.

Per the original data handling: Quantification of nucleated cells was approximated via reference gene primer amplification. TCRdb's table, derived via immunoSEQ multiplex PCR, lists solely in-frame clones and lacks some. V and J calls and clone size are copied from that table; D and trimming were computed from the DNA. The sample includes around 100,000 clones, approximately 81% of them seen just once. The material sequenced was peripheral blood. This sequence originates from a human donor in a cohort sampled during active COVID-19.

CDR3 region: CSSTGDDYEQYF. Written as DNA, the CDR3 is TGCAGCTCGACAGGGGACGACTACGAGCAGTACTTC. The V and J genes are TRBV29-1 and TRBJ2-7; 8 bases agree with TRBD1. CDR3 length equals 12 residues. Germline-derived CDR1 and CDR2 are SQVTM and ANQGSEA. Trimming at V came to 8 bases and at J to 3 bases, leaving 6 bases not matched to a gene.